This T cell receptor (beta chain) was documented in a study of CD8 T cells in Susac syndrome. In germline, CDR1 is MNHNS, CDR2 SASEGT. The V end was cut by 8 bases, the J end by 3 bases, with 20 bases between. This CDR3 is built from 16 residues. With random hexamers, reverse transcription was performed on about 0.5 to 1 ug of RNA. TCRdb ran MiXCR on the immunoSEQ multiplex PCR reads and lists one entry per CDR3 protein. This table holds about 120,000 distinct CDR3 sequences, around 90% found once. This TCR came from a human donor in good health. Sequenced input: CD8+ T cells from PBMCs. The gene calls are TRBV6-1 and TRBJ1-3, with a tentative D call TRBD1 (6 bases). CDR3 coding DNA: TGTGCCAGCCAGGGGACACCTCCCCGCGGTGGAAACACCATATATTTT. It specifies CASQGTPPRGGNTIYF.